This TCR beta chain came from a study of cytomegalovirus exposure and HLA in healthy donors. Study as a whole: Membership in the Caucasian-associated ancestry cluster was found for 81% of about 430 genotyped donors.

Concerning this clone itself: No antigen is known for it.

The CDR3 extends over 16 amino acids. V was trimmed by 10 bases and J by 0 bases, leaving 18 bases between them. CDR1 and CDR2 (germline): MGHRA, YSYEKL. Points from the study as a whole: Presence/absence analyses assumed roughly uniform sequencing depth across donors.

With 60 Vbeta and 13 Jbeta primers, the PCR was carried out. TCRdb's table, derived via immunoSEQ multiplex PCR, lists solely in-frame clones and lacks some. The sample records under 70,000 clones, approximately 84% being singletons. Sampled while nominally healthy, donors likely had unrecorded immune exposures. The receptor's source is a man aged 50-59 years in good health and CMV-seronegative. Source material: PBMCs. The chain combines TRBV4-1 with TRBJ1-4; TRBD1 might be the D (6 bases). The CDR3, as DNA: TGCGCCACGAAAGGACAGACCTTCACAACTAATGAAAAACTGTTTTTT. It yields the protein CATKGQTFTTNEKLFF.